This T cell receptor (beta chain) was sequenced for a study of blood T cell repertoires in COVID-19. The method was immunoSEQ multiplex PCR; TCRdb's version includes in-frame clones alone and lacks a portion of them. Seen here are approximately 250,000 clones, about 82% observed once, and the top ten hold approximately 5%. Trimming shortened V by 2 bases and J by 1 base, and 9 bases separated the two germline ends. The CDR3 loop spans 14 amino acids. Per germline, CDR1 SGHRS and CDR2 YFSETQ. Sequenced: peripheral blood. The chain joins TRBV5-1 to TRBJ2-5; a possible D gene is TRBD1 (5 bases). This clonotype was sampled from a man between 45 and 60 years old with COVID-19, enrolled during active disease. This CDR3 reads CASSLGHSQETQYF. The CDR3 DNA reads as TGCGCCAGCAGCTTAGGACATTCCCAAGAGACCCAGTACTTC.